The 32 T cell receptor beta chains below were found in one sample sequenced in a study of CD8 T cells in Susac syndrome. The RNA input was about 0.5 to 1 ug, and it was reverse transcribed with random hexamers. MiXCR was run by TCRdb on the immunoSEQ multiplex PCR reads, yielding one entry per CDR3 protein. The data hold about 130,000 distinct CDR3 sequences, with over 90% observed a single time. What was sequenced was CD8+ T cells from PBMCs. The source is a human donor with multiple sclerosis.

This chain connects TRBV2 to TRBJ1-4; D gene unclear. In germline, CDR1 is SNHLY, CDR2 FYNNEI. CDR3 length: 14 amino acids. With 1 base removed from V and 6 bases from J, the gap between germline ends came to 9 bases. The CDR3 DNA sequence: TGTGCCAGCAGTGAAGGGAGATGGGATGAAAAACTGTTTTTT. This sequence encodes CASSEGRWDEKLFF.

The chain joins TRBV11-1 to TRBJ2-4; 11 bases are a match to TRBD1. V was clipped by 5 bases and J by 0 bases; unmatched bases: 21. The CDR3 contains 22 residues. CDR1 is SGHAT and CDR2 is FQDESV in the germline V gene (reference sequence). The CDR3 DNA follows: TGTGCCAGCAGCAATTCCCGGACAGGGGGCGGGCCTAAAAAACTAGCCAAAAACATTCAGTACTTC. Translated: CASSNSRTGGGPKKLAKNIQYF. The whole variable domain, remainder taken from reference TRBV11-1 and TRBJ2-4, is EAEVAQSPRYKITEKSQAVAFWCDPISGHATLYWYRQILGQGPELLVQFQDESVVDDSQLPKDRFSAERLKGVDSTLKIQPAELGDSAMYLCASSNSRTGGGPKKLAKNIQYFGAGTRLSVL.

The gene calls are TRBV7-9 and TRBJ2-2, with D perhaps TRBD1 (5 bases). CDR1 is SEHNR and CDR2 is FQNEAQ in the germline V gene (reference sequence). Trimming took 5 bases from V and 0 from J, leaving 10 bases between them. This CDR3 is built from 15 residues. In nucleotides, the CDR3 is TGTGCCAGCAGCCCTCAGGGCGCGAACACCGGGGAGCTGTTTTTT. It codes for CASSPQGANTGELFF.

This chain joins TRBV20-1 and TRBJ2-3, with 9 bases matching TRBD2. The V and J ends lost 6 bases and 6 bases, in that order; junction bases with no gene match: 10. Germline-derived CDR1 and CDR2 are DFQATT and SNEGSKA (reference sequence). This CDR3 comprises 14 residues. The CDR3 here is CSAPAGGPSDTQYF. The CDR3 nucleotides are TGCAGTGCCCCGGCGGGGGGGCCCTCCGATACGCAGTATTTT.

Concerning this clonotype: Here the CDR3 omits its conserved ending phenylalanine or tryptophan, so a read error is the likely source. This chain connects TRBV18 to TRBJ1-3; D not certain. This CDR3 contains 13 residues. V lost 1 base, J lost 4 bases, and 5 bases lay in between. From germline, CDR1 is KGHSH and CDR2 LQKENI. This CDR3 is CASSPHRGNTIYL. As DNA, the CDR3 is TGTGCCAGCTCACCACACAGAGGAAACACCATATATCTT.

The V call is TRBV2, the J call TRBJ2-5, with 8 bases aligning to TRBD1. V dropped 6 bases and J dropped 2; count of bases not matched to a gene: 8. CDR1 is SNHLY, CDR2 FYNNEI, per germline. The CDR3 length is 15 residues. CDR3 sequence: CASSPPDRVQETQYF. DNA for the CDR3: TGTGCCAGCAGCCCTCCGGACAGGGTACAAGAGACCCAGTACTTC.

This chain's CDR3 is CASSLGGPNEQFF. The CDR3 DNA reads TGTGCCAGCAGCTTAGGGGGACCCAATGAGCAGTTCTTC. V usage is TRBV7-9 and J usage is TRBJ2-1; D assignment may be TRBD1 or TRBD2 (5 bases each). Trimming removed 1 base from V and 6 bases from J, with 7 bases in between. In germline, CDR1 is SEHNR, CDR2 FQNEAQ (reference sequence). This CDR3 comprises 13 residues.

As DNA, the CDR3 is TGTGCCAGCAGCCCCCATCCAGGGGAGGCAGATACGCAGTATTTT. Protein sequence: CASSPHPGEADTQYF. The V and J genes are TRBV11-2 and TRBJ2-3; D is tentatively TRBD1 or TRBD2 (6 bases each). The V end was cut by 5 bases, the J end by 4 bases, with 16 bases between. From germline, CDR1 is SGHAT and CDR2 FQNNGV. This CDR3 is built from 15 residues.

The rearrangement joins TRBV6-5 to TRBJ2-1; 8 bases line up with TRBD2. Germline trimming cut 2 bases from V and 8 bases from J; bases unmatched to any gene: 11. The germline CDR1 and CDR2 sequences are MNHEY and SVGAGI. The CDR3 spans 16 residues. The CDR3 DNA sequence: TGTGCCAGCAGTTACGGGCGAAGCGGGAGCGTTGATGAGCAGTTCTTC. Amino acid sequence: CASSYGRSGSVDEQFF.

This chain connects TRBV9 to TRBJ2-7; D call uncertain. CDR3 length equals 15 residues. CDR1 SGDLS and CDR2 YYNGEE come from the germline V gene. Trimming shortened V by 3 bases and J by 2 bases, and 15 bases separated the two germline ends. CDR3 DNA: TGTGCCAGCAGCGATGGGGTCGGCGGCCCCTACGAGCAGTACTTC. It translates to CASSDGVGGPYEQYF.

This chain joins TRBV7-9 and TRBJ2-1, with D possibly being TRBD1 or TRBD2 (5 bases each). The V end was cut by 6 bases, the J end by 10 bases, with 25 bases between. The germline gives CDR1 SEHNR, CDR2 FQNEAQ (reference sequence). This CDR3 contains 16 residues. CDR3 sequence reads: CASRGTRGLAEFEQFF. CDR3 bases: TGTGCCAGCAGGGGGACCCGGGGTCTGGCAGAATTCGAGCAGTTCTTC.

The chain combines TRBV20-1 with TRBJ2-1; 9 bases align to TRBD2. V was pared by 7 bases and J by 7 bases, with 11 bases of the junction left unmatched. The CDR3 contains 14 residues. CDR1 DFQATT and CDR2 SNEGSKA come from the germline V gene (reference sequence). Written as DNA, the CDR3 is TGCAGTGTCGGGCTAGCGGGACTTAAGAATGAGCAGTTCTTC. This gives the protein CSVGLAGLKNEQFF.

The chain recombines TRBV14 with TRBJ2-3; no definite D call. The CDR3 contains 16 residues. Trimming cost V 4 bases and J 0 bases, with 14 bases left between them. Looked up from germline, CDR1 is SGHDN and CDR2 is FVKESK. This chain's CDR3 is CASSPLSGGSTDTQYF. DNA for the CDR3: TGTGCCAGCAGCCCTTTATCAGGCGGTAGCACAGATACGCAGTATTTT.

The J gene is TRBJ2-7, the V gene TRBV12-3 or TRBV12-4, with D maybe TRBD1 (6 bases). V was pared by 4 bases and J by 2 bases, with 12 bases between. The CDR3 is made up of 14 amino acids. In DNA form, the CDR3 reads TGTGCCAGCAGTTCCCGGGACACCACCTACGAGCAGTACTTC. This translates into CASSSRDTTYEQYF.

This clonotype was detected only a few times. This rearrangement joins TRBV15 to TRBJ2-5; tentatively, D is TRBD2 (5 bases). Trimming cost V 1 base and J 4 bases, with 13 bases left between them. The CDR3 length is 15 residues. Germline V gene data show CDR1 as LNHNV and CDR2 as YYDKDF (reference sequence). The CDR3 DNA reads TGTGCCACCAGCAGAGTGGCGGGTCTGGGAGAGACCCAGTACTTC. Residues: CATSRVAGLGETQYF.

The CDR3 DNA reads TGTGCCAGCAGCTCCTTGACAGGGTTGGACTATGGCTACACCTTC. It encodes CASSSLTGLDYGYTF. The chain carries TRBV5-5 and TRBJ1-2, with TRBD1 identical over 7 bases. Germline assignment: CDR1 SGHKS and CDR2 YYEKEE (reference sequence). This CDR3 contains 15 residues. V was clipped by 3 bases and J by 3 bases; unmatched bases: 8.

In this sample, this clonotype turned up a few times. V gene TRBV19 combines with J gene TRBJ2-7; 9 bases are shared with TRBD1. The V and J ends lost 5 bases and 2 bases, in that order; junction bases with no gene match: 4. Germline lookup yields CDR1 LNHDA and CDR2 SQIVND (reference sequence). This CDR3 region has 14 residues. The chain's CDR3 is CASSPRTGAYEQYV. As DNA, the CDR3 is TGTGCCAGTAGTCCTAGGACAGGGGCCTACGAGCAGTACGTC.

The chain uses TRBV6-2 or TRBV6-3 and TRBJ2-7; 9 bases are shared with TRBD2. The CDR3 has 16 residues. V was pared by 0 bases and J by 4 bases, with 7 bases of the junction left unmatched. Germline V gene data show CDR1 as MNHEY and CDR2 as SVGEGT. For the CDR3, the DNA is TGTGCCAGCAGTTACTCCCGAGCGGGAGGAAAATACGAGCAGTACGTC. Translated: CASSYSRAGGKYEQYV.

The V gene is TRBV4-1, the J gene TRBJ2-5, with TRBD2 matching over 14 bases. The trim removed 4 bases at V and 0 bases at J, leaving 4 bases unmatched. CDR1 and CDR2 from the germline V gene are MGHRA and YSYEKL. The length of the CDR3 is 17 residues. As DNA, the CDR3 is TGCGCCAGCAGCCCCGGACTAGCGGGGGGAAACCAAGAGACCCAGTACTTC. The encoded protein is CASSPGLAGGNQETQYF.

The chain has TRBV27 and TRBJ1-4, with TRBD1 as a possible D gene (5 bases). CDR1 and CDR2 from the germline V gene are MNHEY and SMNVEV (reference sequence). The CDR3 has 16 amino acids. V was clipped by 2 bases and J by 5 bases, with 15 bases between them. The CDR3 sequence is CASSLALRDGNEKLFF. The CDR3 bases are TGTGCCAGCAGTTTAGCATTGCGGGACGGCAATGAAAAACTGTTTTTT.

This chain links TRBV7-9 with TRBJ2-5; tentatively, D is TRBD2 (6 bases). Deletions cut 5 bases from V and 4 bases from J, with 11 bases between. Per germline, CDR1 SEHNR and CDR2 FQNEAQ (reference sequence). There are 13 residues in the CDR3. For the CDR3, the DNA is TGTGCCAGCAGCAGGGAGGCAGGAGAGACCCAGTACTTC. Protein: CASSREAGETQYF.

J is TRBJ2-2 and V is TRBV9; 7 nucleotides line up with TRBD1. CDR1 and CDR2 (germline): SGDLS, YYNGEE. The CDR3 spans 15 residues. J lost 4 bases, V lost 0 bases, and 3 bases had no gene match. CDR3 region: CASSVGGGGTGELFF. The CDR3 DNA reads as TGTGCCAGCAGCGTAGGAGGGGGCGGCACCGGGGAGCTGTTTTTT.

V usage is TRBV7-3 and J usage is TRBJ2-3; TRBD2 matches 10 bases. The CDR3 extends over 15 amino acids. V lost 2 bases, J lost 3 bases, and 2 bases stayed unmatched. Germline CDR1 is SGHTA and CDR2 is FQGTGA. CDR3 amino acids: CASSLPSGGTDTQYF. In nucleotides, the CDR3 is TGTGCCAGCAGCTTACCTAGCGGGGGTACAGATACGCAGTATTTT.

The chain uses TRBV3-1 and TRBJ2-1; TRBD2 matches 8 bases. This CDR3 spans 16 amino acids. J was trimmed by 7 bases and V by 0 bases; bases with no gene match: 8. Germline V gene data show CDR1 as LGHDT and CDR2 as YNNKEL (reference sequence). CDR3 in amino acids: CASSQDEGRGENEQFF. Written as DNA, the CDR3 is TGTGCCAGCAGCCAAGATGAAGGGCGGGGGGAAAATGAGCAGTTCTTC.

CDR3 in amino acids: CASSYFLGQSYGYTF. The CDR3 DNA is TGTGCCAGCAGTTACTTTTTGGGACAGTCCTATGGCTACACCTTC. This chain uses TRBV6-6 with TRBJ1-2, with 7 bases that match TRBD1. V shed 1 base and J 4 bases; nucleotides not matched to a gene: 6. CDR1 MNHNY and CDR2 SVGAGI come from the germline V gene (reference sequence). The CDR3 extends over 15 amino acids.

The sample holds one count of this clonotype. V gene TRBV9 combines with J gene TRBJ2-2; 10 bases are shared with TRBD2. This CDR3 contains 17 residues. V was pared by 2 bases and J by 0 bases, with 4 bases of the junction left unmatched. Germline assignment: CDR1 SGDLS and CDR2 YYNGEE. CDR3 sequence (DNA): TGTGCCAGCAGCGTCCGGACTAGCGGAACGAACACCGGGGAGCTGTTTTTT. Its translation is CASSVRTSGTNTGELFF.

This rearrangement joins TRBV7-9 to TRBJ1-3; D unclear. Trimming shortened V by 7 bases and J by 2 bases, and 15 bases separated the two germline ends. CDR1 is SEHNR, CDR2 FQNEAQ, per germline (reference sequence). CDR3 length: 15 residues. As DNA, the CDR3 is TGTGCCAGCACCGCGAAGCCTGGGACTGGAAACACCATATATTTT. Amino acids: CASTAKPGTGNTIYF.

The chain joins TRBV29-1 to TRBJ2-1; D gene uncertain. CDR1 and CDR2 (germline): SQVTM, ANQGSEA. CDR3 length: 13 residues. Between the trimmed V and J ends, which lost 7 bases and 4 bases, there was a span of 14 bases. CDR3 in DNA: TGCAGCGCCGAAGGACGGGCATACAATGAGCAGTTCTTC. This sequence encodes CSAEGRAYNEQFF.

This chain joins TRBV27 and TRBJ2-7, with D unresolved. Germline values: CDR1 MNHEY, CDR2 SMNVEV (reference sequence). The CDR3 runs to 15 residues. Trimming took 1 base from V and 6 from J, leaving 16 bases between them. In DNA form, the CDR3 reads TGTGCCAGCAGTTTATTCGCCTCCTTAAGGGCCGAGCAGTACTTC. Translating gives CASSLFASLRAEQYF.

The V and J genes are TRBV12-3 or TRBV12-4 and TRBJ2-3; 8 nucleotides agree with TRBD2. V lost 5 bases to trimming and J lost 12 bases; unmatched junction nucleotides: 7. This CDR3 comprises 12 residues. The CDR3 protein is CASSPPGLVQYF. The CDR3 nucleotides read TGTGCCAGCAGTCCCCCGGGACTAGTACAGTATTTT.

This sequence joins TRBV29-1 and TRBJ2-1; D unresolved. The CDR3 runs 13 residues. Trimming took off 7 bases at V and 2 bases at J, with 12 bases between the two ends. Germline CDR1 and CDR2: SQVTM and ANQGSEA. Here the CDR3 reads CSALTRTYNEQFF. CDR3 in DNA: TGCAGCGCTTTGACTCGTACCTACAATGAGCAGTTCTTC.

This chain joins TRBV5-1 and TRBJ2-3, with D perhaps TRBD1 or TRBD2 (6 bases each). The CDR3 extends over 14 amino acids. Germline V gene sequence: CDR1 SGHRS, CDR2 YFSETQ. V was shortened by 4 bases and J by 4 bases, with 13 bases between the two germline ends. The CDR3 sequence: CASSPRGRPDTQYF. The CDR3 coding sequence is TGCGCCAGCAGCCCCCGGGGGCGGCCAGATACGCAGTATTTT.